Following are 14 T cell receptor beta chains from one sample sequenced in a study of blood T cell repertoires in COVID-19. The assay was immunoSEQ multiplex PCR, and TCRdb's table has in-frame clones only and misses some. Among over 15,000 clones listed, roughly 76% were seen once. Source material: peripheral blood. Source of these receptors: a man between 70 and 80 years old with active or convalescent COVID-19.

The chain has TRBV15 and TRBJ1-1; 7 bases map to TRBD1. Germline CDR1 and CDR2: LNHNV and YYDKDF (reference sequence). The ends lost 4 bases at V and 1 base at J; junction bases unmatched: 6. This CDR3 is 15 amino acids long. CDR3 bases: TGTGCCACCAGCACCGACAGGGTCCGGAACACTGAAGCTTTCTTT. Residues: CATSTDRVRNTEAFF. The whole variable domain, filled in from reference TRBV15 and TRBJ1-1, reads DAMVIQNPRYQVTQFGKPVTLSCSQTLNHNVMYWYQQKSSQAPKLLFHYYDKDFNNEADTPDNFQSRRPNTSFCFLDIRSPGLGDTAMYLCATSTDRVRNTEAFFGQGTRLTVV.

This clone was seen more than once but under ten times. V is TRBV5-5 and J is TRBJ2-1; D uncertain. The CDR3 consists of 15 residues. V was trimmed by 4 bases and J by 4 bases, leaving 15 bases between them. In germline, CDR1 is SGHKS, CDR2 YYEKEE (reference sequence). CDR3 DNA sequence: TGTGCCAGCAGCCCCTTGTGGGCTACATACAATGAGCAGTTCTTC. It translates to CASSPLWATYNEQFF.

The chain has TRBV27 and TRBJ2-3; 7 bases are shared with TRBD2. The trim removed 6 bases at V and 3 bases at J, leaving 6 bases unmatched. Germline CDR1 and CDR2: MNHEY and SMNVEV (reference sequence). This CDR3 is 14 amino acids long. CDR3 region: CASRSSGGTDTQYF. As DNA, the CDR3 is TGTGCCAGCAGGAGCTCGGGGGGTACAGATACGCAGTATTTT.

This sequence joins TRBV5-1 and TRBJ2-5; tentatively, D is TRBD1 (6 bases). CDR1 is SGHRS, CDR2 YFSETQ, per germline. The CDR3 runs to 14 residues. V lost 4 bases to trimming and J lost 9 bases, with 19 bases between them. CDR3 sequence reads: CASSPGTPDGSQYF. CDR3 in DNA: TGCGCCAGCAGCCCAGGGACACCCGATGGGTCCCAGTACTTC.

The chain couples TRBV7-2 to TRBJ2-3; TRBD2 matches 11 bases. CDR3 size: 16 residues. Looked up from germline, CDR1 is SGHTA and CDR2 is FQGNSA. Trimming took 5 bases from V and 2 from J; bases not matched to a gene: 6. The CDR3, as DNA: TGTGCCAGCAGCCCAACTAGCGGGGGCTTCACAGATACGCAGTATTTT. Protein product: CASSPTSGGFTDTQYF.

The chain combines TRBV7-9 with TRBJ2-1; TRBD2 might be the D (5 bases). CDR1 and CDR2 (germline): SEHNR, FQNEAQ (reference sequence). The V end was cut by 7 bases, the J end by 5 bases, with 12 bases between. The CDR3 covers 13 residues. This chain's CDR3 is CASTPIAHNEQFF. The CDR3 nucleotides are TGTGCCAGCACCCCCATAGCGCACAATGAGCAGTTCTTC.

The genes are TRBV30 and TRBJ2-7; D possibly corresponds to TRBD1 (5 bases). Germline-derived CDR1 and CDR2 are GTSNPN and SVGIG (reference sequence). Between the trimmed V and J ends, which lost 5 bases and 2 bases, there was a span of 13 bases. The CDR3 contains 13 residues. CDR3 region: CAWGRGTPYEQYF. CDR3 in DNA: TGTGCCTGGGGAAGGGGAACTCCCTACGAGCAGTACTTC.

The CDR3 protein is CASSPPGQIKTQYF. As DNA, the CDR3 is TGTGCCAGCTCACCACCTGGACAGATCAAGACCCAGTACTTC. The chain carries TRBV18 and TRBJ2-5; tentative D call: TRBD1 (6 bases). Germline values: CDR1 KGHSH, CDR2 LQKENI. Trimming left V 0 bases short and J 6 bases short, with 11 bases between. The CDR3 covers 14 residues.

The chain carries TRBV28 and TRBJ1-4, with D possibly matching TRBD1 (6 bases). Trimming took off 6 bases at V and 7 bases at J, with 12 bases between the two ends. The CDR3 covers 13 residues. The germline V gene encodes CDR1 MDHEN and CDR2 SYDVKM. The CDR3 is CASRDSRSEKLFF. The CDR3 DNA sequence: TGTGCCAGCAGGGACAGCCGGAGTGAAAAACTGTTTTTT. Using reference TRBV28 and TRBJ1-4 for the parts outside the CDR3, the full variable domain is DVKVTQSSRYLVKRTGEKVFLECVQDMDHENMFWYRQDPGLGLRLIYFSYDVKMKEKGDIPEGYSVSREKKERFSLILESASTNQTSMYLCASRDSRSEKLFFGSGTQLSVL.

Concerning this clone: The sample has other DNA sequences that encode this CDR3 too. V gene TRBV13 combines with J gene TRBJ1-3; weak D call: TRBD1 (6 bases). Trimming removed 5 bases from V and 3 bases from J, with 11 bases in between. This CDR3 region has 14 residues. Germline lookup yields CDR1 PRHDT and CDR2 FYEKMQ (reference sequence). CDR3 in amino acids: CASSPQGSGNTIYF. For the CDR3, the DNA is TGTGCCAGCAGCCCGCAGGGGAGTGGAAACACCATATATTTT.

The V gene is TRBV28, the J gene TRBJ2-2; D not certain. The germline V gene has CDR1 MDHEN and CDR2 SYDVKM. The germline V and J ends were trimmed by 5 bases and 2 bases, with 3 bases remaining between them. The CDR3 sequence is 12 residues long. This CDR3 is CASSLNTGELFF. CDR3 in DNA: TGTGCCAGCAGTCTTAACACCGGGGAGCTGTTTTTT.

This clone was observed a single time. The J gene is TRBJ2-5, the V gene TRBV19; 8 nucleotides align to TRBD2. V was clipped by 1 base and J by 4 bases; unmatched bases: 8. This CDR3 comprises 16 residues. Germline lookup yields CDR1 LNHDA and CDR2 SQIVND (reference sequence). The CDR3 nucleotides are TGTGCCAGTAGTATAGGGCGGCGCGGGGGGTCAGAGACCCAGTACTTC. Translated: CASSIGRRGGSETQYF.

This chain connects TRBV5-6 to TRBJ1-2; TRBD1 is a possible D gene (5 bases). CDR3 length equals 15 residues. Germline CDR1 SGHDT, CDR2 YYEEEE. The V end was cut by 4 bases, the J end by 4 bases, with 17 bases between. In DNA, the CDR3 is TGTGCCAGCAGCGGGCAGGGAACATTGGGCTATGGCTACACCTTC. Translation: CASSGQGTLGYGYTF.

This chain connects TRBV5-1 to TRBJ2-1; the D is unclear. Trimming pared 2 bases from V and 7 bases from J, leaving 7 bases between. Germline V gives CDR1 SGHRS, CDR2 YFSETQ. The CDR3 length is 12 residues. CDR3 nucleotides: TGCGCCAGCAGCTTTACTCTTAATGAGCAGTTCTTC. This translates into CASSFTLNEQFF. The full variable domain, in which reference TRBV5-1 and TRBJ2-1 provide the parts outside the CDR3, is KAGVTQTPRYLIKTRGQQVTLSCSPISGHRSVSWYQQTPGQGLQFLFEYFSETQRNKGNFPGRFSGRQFSNSRSEMNVSTLELGDSALYLCASSFTLNEQFFGPGTRLTVL.